Here is one TCR beta chain with its context. This entry belongs to a study of blood T cell repertoires in COVID-19. Study-level background: Acute-phase and convalescent COVID-19 samples originated in the United States, Italy and Spain. PBMCs, B-cell-depleted T cells, or T cells provided the cDNA or gDNA that made up the material.

Source study methods: Counts of nucleated cells, estimated from reference gene primer amplification, were obtained. This table comes from immunoSEQ multiplex PCR, and its TCRdb copy is limited to in-frame clones, with some not included. That table gives V, J and clone size, and the DNA gave D and trimming. The table includes around 60,000 clones, around nine tenths detected once. The CDR3 totals 17 residues. Germline CDR1 is SGHRS and CDR2 is YFSETQ. Trimming cost V 5 bases and J 0 bases, with 17 bases left between them. The source is a man in his sixties with acute or convalescent COVID-19. The sequenced material came from peripheral blood. The J gene is TRBJ1-4, the V gene TRBV5-1, with a tentative D call TRBD1 (5 bases). CDR3 DNA sequence: TGCGCCAGCAGTTTTGGGGGGGTCGGTGCAACTAATGAAAAACTGTTTTTT. This encodes CASSFGGVGATNEKLFF. The full variable domain, with the rest looked up from reference TRBV5-1 and TRBJ1-4, is KAGVTQTPRYLIKTRGQQVTLSCSPISGHRSVSWYQQTPGQGLQFLFEYFSETQRNKGNFPGRFSGRQFSNSRSEMNVSTLELGDSALYLCASSFGGVGATNEKLFFGSGTQLSVL.